Listed here are 27 T cell receptor beta chains from one sample, sequenced in a study of early T cells in non-severe SARS-CoV-2 infection (dated by TCRdb to the early 2020s). Library generation was performed with 5' RACE. Reads for this sample came from a NextSeq 500. TCRdb ran its own pipeline on the public reads, namely fastp trimming at Q25 and MiXCR clone calling, and kept in-frame beta chains. Every distinct CDR3 protein forms one entry, paired with its most common genes and DNA. For this sample there are 90,000 to 120,000 distinct CDR3 sequences; over 10% appear just once. The ten most abundant clones make up around 2.9% of the sample. Material for sequencing was whole blood. These receptor sequences come from an adult who was a healthcare worker with PCR-confirmed SARS-CoV-2 infection or an uninfected control (not recorded which).

This clonotype was seen at least ten times. V gene TRBV20-1 combines with J gene TRBJ2-3; 7 positions agree with TRBD2. With V trimmed by 6 bases and J by 3 bases, 15 bases remained unmatched. The CDR3 is made up of 16 amino acids. From germline, CDR1 is DFQATT and CDR2 SNEGSKA (reference sequence). The CDR3: CSARWGGSPTTDTQYF. The CDR3 DNA sequence: TGCAGTGCCCGGTGGGGGGGATCGCCCACTACAGATACGCAGTATTTT.

This chain joins TRBV10-3 and TRBJ1-2; a possible D gene is TRBD1 (5 bases). The CDR3 is made up of 12 amino acids. The V gene's germline CDR1 is ENHRY and CDR2 SYGVKD. The V gene lost 6 bases and the J gene lost 8 bases, with 13 bases spanning the gap. CDR3 in DNA: TGTGCCATCAGCTCCGGGGCTGAGGGCTACACCTTC. Residues: CAISSGAEGYTF.

This clonotype was seen only a few times. The rearrangement links TRBV6-1 to TRBJ2-3, with a possible D match to TRBD2 (6 bases). Trimming took 5 bases from V and 0 from J, leaving 12 bases between them. CDR1 MNHNS and CDR2 SASEGT come from the germline V gene. The CDR3 has 15 residues. In DNA, the CDR3 is TGTGCCAGCAGTCCCCTCGCGGGGAGCACAGATACGCAGTATTTT. It yields the protein CASSPLAGSTDTQYF.

Ten or more counts support this clonotype. This chain uses TRBV27 with TRBJ2-1; no clear D gene. CDR1 is MNHEY, CDR2 SMNVEV, per germline (reference sequence). The CDR3 runs 14 residues. V lost 6 bases and J 5 bases, leaving 14 bases between the germline ends. The chain's CDR3 is CASSPSTSHNEQFF. The CDR3 DNA follows: TGTGCCAGCAGCCCGAGCACGAGCCACAATGAGCAGTTCTTC.

V and J are TRBV10-3 and TRBJ2-1, with a tentative D call TRBD1 (6 bases). Trimming took 6 bases from V and 6 from J, leaving 12 bases between them. The CDR3 runs to 13 residues. The germline CDR1 and CDR2 sequences are ENHRY and SYGVKD. CDR3 in DNA: TGTGCCATCAGACAGGGTTCGGGCAATGAGCAGTTCTTC. It translates to CAIRQGSGNEQFF.

This clonotype was counted between two and nine times. The chain carries TRBV7-9 and TRBJ1-2; tentative D call: TRBD1 (5 bases). In germline, CDR1 is SEHNR, CDR2 FQNEAQ (reference sequence). With 7 bases removed from V and 4 bases from J, the gap between germline ends came to 16 bases. The CDR3 length is 14 residues. DNA for the CDR3: TGTGCCAGCACCTCCCCGGGGGGGACCTATGGCTACACCTTC. Translated, it gives CASTSPGGTYGYTF.

About this clonotype itself: A much larger clone is a single base away; this may be a read error. The V call is TRBV10-1, the J call TRBJ2-1; 8 positions agree with TRBD2. CDR1 and CDR2 (germline): WNHNN, SYGVQD (reference sequence). This CDR3 comprises 14 residues. Unmatched junction bases numbered 8, after V lost 4 bases and J lost 9 bases. In DNA form, the CDR3 reads TGCGCCAGCAGTGCCCGGGGACTAGTCGTTGAGCAGTTCTTC. This encodes CASSARGLVVEQFF.

The chain recombines TRBV2 with TRBJ1-3, with D possibly matching TRBD1 (6 bases). V was clipped by 5 bases and J by 4 bases, with 9 bases between them. Germline V CDR1 and CDR2: SNHLY, FYNNEI. CDR3 length: 13 amino acids. As DNA, the CDR3 is TGTGCCAGCAGTTACAGGGTCGGAAACACCATATATTTT. It translates to CASSYRVGNTIYF.

This clonotype was detected only a few times. The V and J genes are TRBV11-3 and TRBJ1-1; 8 bases fit TRBD1. The CDR3 totals 13 residues. CDR1 is SGHNT and CDR2 is YENEEA in the germline V gene. V trimming: 1 base; J trimming: 11 bases; junction bases outside the gene matches: 6. The CDR3 DNA reads as TGTGCCAGCAGCTTAGCCCAGACAGGGGATGCTTTCTTT. This translates into CASSLAQTGDAFF.

The chain combines TRBV7-9 with TRBJ2-3; tentative D call: TRBD1 (6 bases). V gave up 4 bases and J gave up 2 bases, with 10 bases separating them. The length of the CDR3 is 14 residues. Germline assignment: CDR1 SEHNR and CDR2 FQNEAQ (reference sequence). The CDR3 bases are TGTGCCAGCAGCTACTGGACAGACACAGATACGCAGTATTTT. Residues: CASSYWTDTDTQYF.

The rearrangement joins TRBV5-4 to TRBJ2-5; D perhaps matches TRBD2 (5 bases). Trimming took off 0 bases at V and 2 bases at J, with 11 bases between the two ends. The CDR3 sequence is 15 residues long. Germline assignment: CDR1 SGHNT and CDR2 YYREEE (reference sequence). CDR3 bases: TGTGCCAGCAGCTTGGGAGGGCGACGGCAAGAGACCCAGTACTTC. Its protein product is CASSLGGRRQETQYF.

The chain uses TRBV14 and TRBJ2-7, with D maybe TRBD1 (5 bases). The CDR3 is 14 residues long. The germline V gene encodes CDR1 SGHDN and CDR2 FVKESK. Deletions cut 3 bases from V and 1 base from J, with 10 bases between. The CDR3 is CASSQSRESYEQYF. The CDR3 region has the DNA TGTGCCAGCAGCCAGAGCAGGGAATCCTACGAGCAGTACTTC.

The rearrangement joins TRBV12-3 or TRBV12-4 to TRBJ2-2; 8 bases agree with TRBD1. Trimming took 7 bases from V and 6 from J; bases not matched to a gene: 13. The CDR3 is made up of 16 amino acids. CDR3 coding DNA: TGTGCCAGCACCACAGGGGGGACAAAGATGGCCGGGGAGCTGTTTTTT. It is translated as CASTTGGTKMAGELFF.

V and J are TRBV9 and TRBJ2-5; D is uncertain. Germline V gene sequence: CDR1 SGDLS, CDR2 YYNGEE. The CDR3 has 13 residues. V lost 0 bases and J lost 1, with 4 bases in between. The CDR3 nucleotides read TGTGCCAGCAGCGTAGGGGCCCAAGAGACCCAGTACTTC. Its protein is CASSVGAQETQYF.

The chain carries TRBV18 and TRBJ1-6; 7 bases line up with TRBD1. This CDR3 contains 17 residues. The V segment lost 4 bases and the J segment 8 bases; nucleotides outside the gene matches: 14. Looked up from germline, CDR1 is KGHSH and CDR2 is LQKENI. The chain's CDR3 is CASSLRSGTESDSPLHF. The CDR3 nucleotides read TGTGCCAGCTCACTCCGATCCGGGACAGAAAGCGATTCACCCCTCCACTTT.

This clonotype was observed at least ten times. The chain couples TRBV15 to TRBJ2-2, with TRBD2 as a possible D gene (5 bases). Between the trimmed V and J ends, which lost 6 bases and 2 bases, there was a span of 10 bases. The CDR3 covers 14 residues. Germline V gene sequence: CDR1 LNHNV, CDR2 YYDKDF (reference sequence). CDR3: CATRAGQNTGELFF. As DNA, the CDR3 is TGTGCCACCAGGGCGGGCCAAAACACCGGGGAGCTGTTTTTT.

J is TRBJ2-7 and V is TRBV20-1; D is uncertain. This CDR3 region has 15 residues. From germline, CDR1 is DFQATT and CDR2 SNEGSKA (reference sequence). Between the trimmed V and J ends, which lost 2 bases and 4 bases, there was a span of 18 bases. CDR3 residues: CSARPPDPLRYEQYF. DNA for the CDR3: TGCAGTGCTAGACCTCCGGACCCGTTAAGGTACGAGCAGTACTTC.

This clonotype was recorded many times. The CDR3 here is CASSPVAGSSYNEQFF. The CDR3 coding sequence is TGTGCCAGCAGTCCCGTTGCAGGAAGCTCCTACAATGAGCAGTTCTTC. V is TRBV28 and J is TRBJ2-1, with D uncertain. The CDR3 is 16 residues long. Germline V gives CDR1 MDHEN, CDR2 SYDVKM. V lost 5 bases to trimming and J lost 0 bases, with 14 bases between them.

This rearrangement joins TRBV6-1 to TRBJ2-7; D ambiguous. Germline V gene sequence: CDR1 MNHNS, CDR2 SASEGT. V was pared by 3 bases and J by 2 bases, with 11 bases between. This CDR3 has 14 residues. In DNA form, the CDR3 reads TGTGCCAGCAGTGATTGGGCACAGACCTACGAGCAGTACTTC. Its protein product is CASSDWAQTYEQYF.

In its sample, this clonotype was seen a few times. The J gene is TRBJ2-7, the V gene TRBV10-3; D is perhaps TRBD1 (8 bases). In germline, CDR1 is ENHRY, CDR2 SYGVKD. This CDR3 comprises 14 residues. With 6 bases removed from V and 5 bases from J, the gap between germline ends came to 17 bases. Written as DNA, the CDR3 is TGTGCCATCAGGACCGACAGGGGAGGGGACGAGCAGTACTTC. This codes for CAIRTDRGGDEQYF.

This clonotype was seen at least ten times. This chain joins TRBV3-1 and TRBJ2-7; 7 bases are a match to TRBD2. This CDR3 is 16 amino acids long. Losses at the gene ends were 4 bases for V and 3 bases for J; bases not matched to a gene: 12. Germline V gene data show CDR1 as LGHDT and CDR2 as YNNKEL (reference sequence). The CDR3 reads CASSPRAGGSIYEQYF. The CDR3 DNA sequence: TGTGCCAGCAGCCCCCGAGCAGGCGGGAGCATCTACGAGCAGTACTTC.

On this clonotype itself: The junction departs from the called germline gene at one end, perhaps through a read error. The chain employs TRBV19 and TRBJ2-1, with D tentatively TRBD1 or TRBD2 (5 bases each). Germline V gives CDR1 LNHDA, CDR2 SQIVND (reference sequence). This CDR3 is 17 amino acids long. The CDR3, as DNA: TGTGCCAGTAGATCCCCCGGGACGCCCAGCTCCTACAATGAGCGGTTCTTC. This codes for CASRSPGTPSSYNERFF.

This clonotype was found a few times. The chain couples TRBV2 to TRBJ2-5, with D uncertain. The CDR3 has 16 amino acids. Trimming removed 5 bases at V and 0 bases at J, with 16 bases between. Germline V gene lookup returns CDR1 SNHLY and CDR2 FYNNEI. The CDR3 is CASSPLQILNQETQYF. In DNA, the CDR3 is TGTGCCAGCAGTCCATTACAGATACTCAACCAAGAGACCCAGTACTTC.

The V call is TRBV3-1, the J call TRBJ1-2, with D possibly TRBD1 on 6 matching bases. The V end was cut by 4 bases, the J end by 1 base, with 10 bases between. The germline V gene encodes CDR1 LGHDT and CDR2 YNNKEL (reference sequence). The CDR3 runs to 14 residues. The CDR3 protein is CASSRAQGNYGYTF. CDR3 nucleotide sequence: TGTGCCAGCAGCCGAGCACAGGGTAACTATGGCTACACCTTC.

This clonotype was counted only a few times. The V call is TRBV12-3 or TRBV12-4, the J call TRBJ1-3; D is undetermined. CDR3 size: 12 residues. V lost 4 bases, J lost 4 bases, and 5 bases lay in between. The CDR3 region is CASSSRGNTIYF. DNA for the CDR3: TGTGCCAGCAGTTCCCGCGGAAACACCATATATTTT.

The V call is TRBV28, the J call TRBJ2-3; 8 nucleotides agree with TRBD1. Germline V gene lookup returns CDR1 MDHEN and CDR2 SYDVKM. The CDR3 consists of 17 residues. Trimming at V came to 4 bases and at J to 3 bases, leaving 12 bases not matched to a gene. Written as DNA, the CDR3 is TGTGCCAGCAGTTGGCCACCTACAGGGGGTATGACAGATACGCAGTATTTT. Its protein is CASSWPPTGGMTDTQYF.

This sequence joins TRBV28 and TRBJ1-1; D is uncertain. The V end lost 5 bases, the J end lost 4 bases, and 5 bases lay between the germline ends. This CDR3 region has 11 residues. Germline loops: CDR1 MDHEN, CDR2 SYDVKM. The CDR3 sequence: CASSTTTEAFF. As DNA, the CDR3 is TGTGCCAGCAGTACGACCACTGAAGCTTTCTTT.